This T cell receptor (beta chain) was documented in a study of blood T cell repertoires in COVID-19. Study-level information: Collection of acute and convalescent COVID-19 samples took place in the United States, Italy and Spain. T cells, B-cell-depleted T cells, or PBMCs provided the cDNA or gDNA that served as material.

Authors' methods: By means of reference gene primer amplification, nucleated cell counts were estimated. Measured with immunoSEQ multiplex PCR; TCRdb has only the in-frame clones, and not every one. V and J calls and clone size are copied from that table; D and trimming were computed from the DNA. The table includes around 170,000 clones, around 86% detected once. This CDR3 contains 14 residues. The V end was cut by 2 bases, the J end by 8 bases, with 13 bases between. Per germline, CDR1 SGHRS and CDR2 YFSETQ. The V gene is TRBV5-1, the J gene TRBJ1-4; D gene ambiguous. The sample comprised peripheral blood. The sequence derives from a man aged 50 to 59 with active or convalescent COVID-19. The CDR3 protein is CASSLGGWEEKLFF. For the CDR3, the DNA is TGCGCCAGCAGCTTAGGAGGATGGGAGGAAAAACTGTTTTTT.